This TCR beta chain was obtained from a study of patients and donors after allogeneic stem cell transplantation. TCRdb fed the RT-PCR reads into MiXCR, producing one record per CDR3 protein. The sample shows approximately 61,000 distinct CDR3 sequences, about 14% of them seen only once. This clonotype was found a few times. The receptor's source is a human donor who was either an allogeneic HSCT recipient or a stem cell or donor lymphocyte infusion donor (not recorded which). It is not recorded whose cells these are; they may come from a transplant donor. The sequenced sample consisted of blood, either unsorted or a sorted T cell fraction (not recorded which).

The CDR3 spells CSADLADTQYF. DNA for the CDR3: TGCAGTGCTGACCTCGCAGATACGCAGTATTTT. The chain joins TRBV20-1 to TRBJ2-3; D call uncertain. The CDR3 runs 11 residues. The germline gives CDR1 DFQATT, CDR2 SNEGSKA (reference sequence). V lost 5 bases and J 4 bases, leaving 7 bases between the germline ends.